What follows is one TCR beta chain and its context. The antigen remains undetermined. The sample comes from a study of OX40 agonist ivuxolimab in advanced cancers. Study details: Ivuxolimab, an antibody acting as an agonist of OX40 (CD134), was used to treat patients.

The data were produced by immunoSEQ multiplex PCR, yet TCRdb's version contains in-frame clones alone and is incomplete. The table shows around 51,000 clones, with roughly 84% occurring only once. Study-wide results and caveats: Low normalized T-cell clonal expansion was also seen in some nonresponders. In general, CD8+ T cells held more expanded clones than CD4+ did, on average.

This CDR3 comprises 15 residues. Germline loops: CDR1 MNHNS, CDR2 SASEGT. The ends were cut back, 5 bases at V and 0 bases at J, with 8 bases in the middle. This material consisted of CD4+ or CD8+ T cells sorted from blood, taken in a trial of the OX40 agonist ivuxolimab. The chain couples TRBV6-1 to TRBJ1-6; D ambiguous. This clonotype was sampled from an adult with an advanced solid tumor such as melanoma, head and neck, liver or kidney cancer. Here the CDR3 DNA reads TGTGCCAGCAGTTTACAGAGCTCCTATAATTCACCCCTCCACTTT. Its translation is CASSLQSSYNSPLHF.